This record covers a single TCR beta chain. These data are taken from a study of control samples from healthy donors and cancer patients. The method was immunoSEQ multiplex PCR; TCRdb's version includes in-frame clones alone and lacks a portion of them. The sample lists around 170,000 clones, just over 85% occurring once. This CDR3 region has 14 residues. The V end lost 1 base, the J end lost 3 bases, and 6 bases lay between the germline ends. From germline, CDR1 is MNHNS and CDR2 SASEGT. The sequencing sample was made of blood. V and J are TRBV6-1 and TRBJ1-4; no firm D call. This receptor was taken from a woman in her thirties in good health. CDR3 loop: CASSEGAANEKLFF. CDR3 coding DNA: TGTGCCAGCAGTGAAGGGGCTGCTAATGAAAAACTGTTTTTT.